These 3 T cell receptor beta chains share one sample of origin, sequenced in a study of blood T cell repertoires in COVID-19 (dated by TCRdb to 2020 to 2022). The library was obtained by the immunoSEQ multiplex PCR assay. TCRdb took over this immuneACCESS table, retaining in-frame rearrangements with V and J assigned. Such tables are incomplete; in checked studies, under half of the missing clones stem from an unresolved V gene, and the remainder is unexplained. The sample profile shows around 39,000 clones; 75% to 90% of them were found once. The ten largest clones represent 7% to 9% of the sample. The sample comprised peripheral blood. The source of these receptors is a man in his sixties with active COVID-19.

The CDR3 sequence: CASSLAGGYPEAFF. The CDR3 nucleotides are TGTGCCAGCAGCTTGGCAGGGGGCTACCCTGAAGCTTTCTTT. J is TRBJ1-1 and V is TRBV5-6, with 8 bases that match TRBD1. This CDR3 has 14 amino acids. Germline trimming cut 0 bases from V and 6 bases from J; bases unmatched to any gene: 4. The germline CDR1 and CDR2 sequences are SGHDT and YYEEEE.

The J gene is TRBJ1-1, the V gene TRBV7-2; D remains ambiguous. Trimming shortened V by 2 bases and J by 0 bases, and 10 bases separated the two germline ends. The V gene's germline CDR1 is SGHTA and CDR2 FQGNSA. The CDR3 length is 15 residues. CDR3 nucleotides: TGTGCCAGCAGCTTAAGGGAGGCAGTGAACACTGAAGCTTTCTTT. Amino acid sequence: CASSLREAVNTEAFF.

The chain carries TRBV5-1 and TRBJ2-3; TRBD1 matches 7 bases. The CDR3 is 15 residues long. Germline V CDR1 and CDR2: SGHRS, YFSETQ. The V and J ends lost 4 bases and 3 bases, in that order; junction bases with no gene match: 8. The CDR3 sequence is CASSPTGYNTDTQYF. Here the CDR3 DNA reads TGCGCCAGCAGCCCGACAGGGTATAATACAGATACGCAGTATTTT.